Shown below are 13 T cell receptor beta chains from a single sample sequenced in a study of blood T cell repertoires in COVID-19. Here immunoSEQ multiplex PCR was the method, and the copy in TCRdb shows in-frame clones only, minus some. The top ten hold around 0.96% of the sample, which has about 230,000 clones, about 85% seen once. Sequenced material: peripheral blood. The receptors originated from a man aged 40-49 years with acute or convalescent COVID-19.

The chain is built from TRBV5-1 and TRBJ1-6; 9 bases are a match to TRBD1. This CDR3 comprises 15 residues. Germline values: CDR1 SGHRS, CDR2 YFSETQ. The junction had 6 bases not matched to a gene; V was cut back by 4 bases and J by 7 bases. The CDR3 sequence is CASSGGTGKNSPLHF. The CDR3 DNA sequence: TGCGCCAGCAGCGGCGGGACAGGGAAAAATTCACCCCTCCACTTT.

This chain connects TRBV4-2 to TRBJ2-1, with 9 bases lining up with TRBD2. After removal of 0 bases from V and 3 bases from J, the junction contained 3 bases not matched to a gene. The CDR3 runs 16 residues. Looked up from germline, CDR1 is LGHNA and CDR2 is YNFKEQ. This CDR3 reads CASSQESAGGYNEQFF. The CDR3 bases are TGTGCCAGCAGCCAAGAGTCAGCGGGGGGCTACAATGAGCAGTTCTTC.

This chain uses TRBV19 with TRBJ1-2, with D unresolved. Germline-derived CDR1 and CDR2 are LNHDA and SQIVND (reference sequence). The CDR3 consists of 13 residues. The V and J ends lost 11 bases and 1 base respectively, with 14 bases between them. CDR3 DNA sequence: TGTGCCTCTTACAGTGGGTTTAACTATGGCTACACCTTC. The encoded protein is CASYSGFNYGYTF.

For the CDR3, the DNA is TGTGCCAGCAGCCAAGAAATGGGCGTCCTATTAGATGAGCAGTTCTTC. This translates into CASSQEMGVLLDEQFF. The chain has TRBV4-2 and TRBJ2-1; D gene uncertain. Germline assignment: CDR1 LGHNA and CDR2 YNFKEQ. This CDR3 is built from 16 residues. V dropped 0 bases and J dropped 8 bases, with 17 bases sitting between them.

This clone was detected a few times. CDR3 sequence: CAWSSVQAGYTF. CDR3 DNA: TGTGCCTGGAGTTCGGTTCAAGCTGGCTACACCTTC. The chain is built from TRBV30 and TRBJ1-2; D gene ambiguous. Trimming pared 2 bases from V and 7 bases from J, leaving 11 bases between. There are 12 residues in the CDR3. Germline-derived CDR1 and CDR2 are GTSNPN and SVGIG (reference sequence).

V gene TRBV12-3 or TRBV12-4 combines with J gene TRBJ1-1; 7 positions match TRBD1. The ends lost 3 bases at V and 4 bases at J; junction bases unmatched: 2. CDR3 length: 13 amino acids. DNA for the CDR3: TGTGCCAGCAGTTTGAACAGGGGCACTGAAGCTTTCTTT. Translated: CASSLNRGTEAFF.

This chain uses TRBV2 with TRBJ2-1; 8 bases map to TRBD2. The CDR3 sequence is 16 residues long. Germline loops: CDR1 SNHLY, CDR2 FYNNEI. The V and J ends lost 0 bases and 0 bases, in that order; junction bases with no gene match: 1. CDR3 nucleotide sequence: TGTGCCAGCAGTGAAGCTAGCGGGACCTCCTACAATGAGCAGTTCTTC. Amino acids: CASSEASGTSYNEQFF.

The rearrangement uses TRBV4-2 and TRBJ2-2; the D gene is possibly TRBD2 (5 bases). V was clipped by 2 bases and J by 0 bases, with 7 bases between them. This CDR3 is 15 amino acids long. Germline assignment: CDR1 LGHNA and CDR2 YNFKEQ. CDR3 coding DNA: TGTGCCAGCAGCCAACGTAGCGCGAACACCGGGGAGCTGTTTTTT. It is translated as CASSQRSANTGELFF.

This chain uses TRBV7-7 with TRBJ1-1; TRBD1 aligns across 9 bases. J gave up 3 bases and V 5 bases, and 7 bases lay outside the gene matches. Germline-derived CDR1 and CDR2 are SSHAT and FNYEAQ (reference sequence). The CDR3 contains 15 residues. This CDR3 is CASSTTTGGDTEAFF. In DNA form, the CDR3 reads TGTGCCAGCAGCACTACGACAGGGGGGGACACTGAAGCTTTCTTT.

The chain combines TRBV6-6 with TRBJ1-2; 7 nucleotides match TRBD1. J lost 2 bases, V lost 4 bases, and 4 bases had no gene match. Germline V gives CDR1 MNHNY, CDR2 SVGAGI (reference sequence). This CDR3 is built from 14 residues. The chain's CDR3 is CASSFLQGNYGYTF. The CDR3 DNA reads TGTGCCAGCAGTTTCCTACAGGGGAACTATGGCTACACCTTC.

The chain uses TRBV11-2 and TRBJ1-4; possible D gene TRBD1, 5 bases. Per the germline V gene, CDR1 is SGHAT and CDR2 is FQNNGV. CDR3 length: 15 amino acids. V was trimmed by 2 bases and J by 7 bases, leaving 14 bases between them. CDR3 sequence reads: CASSLSSRQGEKLFF. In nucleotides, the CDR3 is TGTGCCAGCAGCTTATCTAGTCGGCAGGGTGAAAAACTGTTTTTT.

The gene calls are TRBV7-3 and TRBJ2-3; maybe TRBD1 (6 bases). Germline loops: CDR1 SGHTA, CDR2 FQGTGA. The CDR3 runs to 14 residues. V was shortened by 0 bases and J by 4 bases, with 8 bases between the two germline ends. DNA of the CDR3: TGTGCCAGCAGCTTAACAACAGGGCCAGATACGCAGTATTTT. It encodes CASSLTTGPDTQYF.

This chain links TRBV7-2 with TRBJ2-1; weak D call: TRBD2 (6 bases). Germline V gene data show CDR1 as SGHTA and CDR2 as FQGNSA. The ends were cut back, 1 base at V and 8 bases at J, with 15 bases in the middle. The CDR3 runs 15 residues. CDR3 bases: TGTGCCAGCAGCTTAGGTCGGGGGAAGGGGCATGAGCAGTTCTTC. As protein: CASSLGRGKGHEQFF.